This T cell receptor beta chain was retrieved from a study of control samples from healthy donors and cancer patients. The CDR3 has 14 amino acids. The V gene's germline CDR1 is SGHDN and CDR2 FVKESK. The ends were cut back, 6 bases at V and 6 bases at J, with 18 bases in the middle. Assay used: immunoSEQ multiplex PCR; TCRdb lists only in-frame clones, some missing. The sample yields about 130,000 clones, roughly 94% seen once. The specimen was PBMCs. This receptor was obtained from a man in his 60s with colorectal cancer. The chain uses TRBV14 and TRBJ2-7; no definite D call. For the CDR3, the DNA is TGTGCCAGCAGACTTGCACGAGGTGAAGGCGAGCAGTACTTC. Translation gives CASRLARGEGEQYF.